These 20 T cell receptor beta chains were all obtained from the same sample, sequenced in a study of cytomegalovirus exposure and HLA in healthy donors. PCR involved 60 Vbeta and 13 Jbeta primers. Assay used: immunoSEQ multiplex PCR; TCRdb lists only in-frame clones, some missing. The sample lists approximately 76,000 clones, roughly 78% occurring once. Source material: PBMCs. These receptors were taken from a man aged 25 to 40 in good health and CMV-seronegative.

This sequence joins TRBV5-4 and TRBJ2-1; 14 nucleotides line up with TRBD2. Germline CDR1 reads SGHNT; CDR2 reads YYREEE (reference sequence). The CDR3 contains 15 residues. Trimming took 4 bases from V and 4 from J; bases not matched to a gene: 1. CDR3 nucleotides: TGTGCCAGCAGCCGGACTAGCGGGAGGTACAATGAGCAGTTCTTC. Protein sequence: CASSRTSGRYNEQFF.

The chain joins TRBV7-9 to TRBJ2-3; 10 nucleotides align to TRBD1. CDR3 size: 15 residues. CDR1 is SEHNR and CDR2 is FQNEAQ in the germline V gene (reference sequence). V lost 5 bases to trimming and J lost 1 base; unmatched junction nucleotides: 3. CDR3 DNA: TGTGCCAGCAGCGTCGGGACAGGGGGCACAGATACGCAGTATTTT. Residues: CASSVGTGGTDTQYF.

This clone was seen only a few times. V is TRBV27 and J is TRBJ2-7; TRBD2 matches 8 bases. Germline V gene sequence: CDR1 MNHEY, CDR2 SMNVEV (reference sequence). The CDR3 covers 15 residues. V was clipped by 0 bases and J by 2 bases; unmatched bases: 3. The CDR3 nucleotides are TGTGCCAGCAGTTTATCTAGCGGGGTCACCTACGAGCAGTACTTC. It specifies CASSLSSGVTYEQYF.

This clone has more than one count but fewer than ten. The V call is TRBV5-5, the J call TRBJ2-5, with a possible D match to TRBD1 (6 bases). Germline lookup yields CDR1 SGHKS and CDR2 YYEKEE (reference sequence). This CDR3 is built from 14 residues. V gave up 4 bases and J gave up 7 bases, with 17 bases separating them. The CDR3 DNA sequence: TGTGCCAGCAGCCCCACCGGGACATTGGGGACCCAGTACTTC. Translated, it gives CASSPTGTLGTQYF.

The chain recombines TRBV7-9 with TRBJ2-3; TRBD2 might be the D (6 bases). Trimming took off 5 bases at V and 6 bases at J, with 21 bases between the two ends. Germline V lookup: CDR1 SEHNR, CDR2 FQNEAQ (reference sequence). There are 16 residues in the CDR3. CDR3 coding DNA: TGTGCCAGCAGCCCCCGTCACGGGGAGGATCTGGATACGCAGTATTTT. Protein product: CASSPRHGEDLDTQYF.

This chain connects TRBV28 to TRBJ2-2, with 16 nucleotides matching TRBD2. Germline lookup yields CDR1 MDHEN and CDR2 SYDVKM. The CDR3 runs 18 residues. Trimming took 1 base from V and 6 from J; bases not matched to a gene: 5. This CDR3 reads CASSLYPGTSGRAGELFF. The CDR3 DNA reads as TGTGCCAGCAGTTTATATCCCGGGACTAGCGGGAGGGCCGGGGAGCTGTTTTTT.

The chain uses TRBV5-8 and TRBJ2-5, with D possibly TRBD2 on 5 matching bases. Germline loops: CDR1 SGHTS, CDR2 YDEGEE. This CDR3 has 18 residues. Trimming took off 4 bases at V and 5 bases at J, with 27 bases between the two ends. CDR3 amino acids: CASSRLARNRDLAETQYF. The CDR3 DNA is TGTGCCAGCAGCCGGTTGGCCAGGAATCGGGATCTAGCCGAGACCCAGTACTTC.

This chain joins TRBV2 and TRBJ2-5, with D possibly TRBD2 on 5 matching bases. The germline CDR1 and CDR2 sequences are SNHLY and FYNNEI. Trimming left V 3 bases short and J 3 bases short, with 14 bases between. CDR3 length equals 15 residues. The DNA for the CDR3 is TGTGCCAGCAGTGAGGCTAGCTTGTTGGAAGAGACCCAGTACTTC. Protein product: CASSEASLLEETQYF.

The chain couples TRBV5-1 to TRBJ2-2; maybe TRBD2 (5 bases). Trimming took 0 bases from V and 5 from J, leaving 11 bases between them. Germline V gene data show CDR1 as SGHRS and CDR2 as YFSETQ. The CDR3 runs 15 residues. The CDR3 reads CASSLEGGSTGELFF. In DNA form, the CDR3 reads TGCGCCAGCAGCTTGGAAGGAGGTAGTACCGGGGAGCTGTTTTTT. Drawing the rest from reference TRBV5-1 and TRBJ2-2, the complete variable domain is KAGVTQTPRYLIKTRGQQVTLSCSPISGHRSVSWYQQTPGQGLQFLFEYFSETQRNKGNFPGRFSGRQFSNSRSEMNVSTLELGDSALYLCASSLEGGSTGELFFGEGSRLTVL.

The V and J genes are TRBV5-1 and TRBJ2-7, with 8 bases lining up with TRBD1. The CDR3 contains 14 residues. CDR1 is SGHRS and CDR2 is YFSETQ in the germline V gene. V was clipped by 4 bases and J by 6 bases; unmatched bases: 9. The CDR3 region has the DNA TGCGCCAGCAGCCCAGGACAGGGACAGGTCGAGCAGTACTTC. It codes for CASSPGQGQVEQYF.

This clone was seen more than once but under ten times. The junction departs from germline at one end; a sequencing error may be responsible. The CDR3 sequence: CSVARYRGF. Here the CDR3 DNA reads TGCAGCGTCGCGCGATACAGGGGCTTC. The chain recombines TRBV29-1 with TRBJ1-2; 7 bases line up with TRBD1. This CDR3 has 9 residues. CDR1 is SQVTM and CDR2 is ANQGSEA in the germline V gene.

The chain is built from TRBV7-9 and TRBJ1-2, with 11 bases lining up with TRBD1. The germline CDR1 and CDR2 sequences are SEHNR and FQNEAQ (reference sequence). Losses at the gene ends were 7 bases for V and 3 bases for J; bases not matched to a gene: 19. The CDR3 sequence is 19 residues long. In DNA form, the CDR3 reads TGTGCCAGCATCCGCTCTTTCAGGACAGGGGGCCCGGGTGACTATGGCTACACCTTC. Translated: CASIRSFRTGGPGDYGYTF.

As to this clone: The conserved phenylalanine or tryptophan is not found at the CDR3 terminus, so this likely reflects a read error. Because the CDR3's place on the DNA is in doubt, the DNA is left out and the CDR3 is given as listed by TCRdb. The chain links TRBV2 to TRBJ2-7; the table's D call, TRBD1, was not checked against the DNA. Germline CDR1 reads SNHLY; CDR2 reads FYNNEI. The length of the CDR3 is 11 amino acids, counting both ends. CDR3 in amino acids: CASSEFVGQVI.

V usage is TRBV25-1 and J usage is TRBJ1-2; 9 positions match TRBD1. The V gene's germline CDR1 is MGHDK and CDR2 SYGVNS. J was trimmed by 7 bases and V by 4 bases; bases with no gene match: 7. The CDR3 extends over 14 amino acids. The CDR3 DNA follows: TGTGCCAGCAGTGGCGACAGGGGGTATCGTGGCTACACCTTC. Translated: CASSGDRGYRGYTF.

The V call is TRBV6-4, the J call TRBJ2-3; D is unresolved. Germline values: CDR1 MRHNA, CDR2 SNTAGT. V was trimmed by 3 bases and J by 2 bases, leaving 9 bases between them. This CDR3 comprises 14 residues. CDR3: CASSENTITDTQYF. In DNA form, the CDR3 reads TGTGCCAGCAGTGAGAATACAATCACAGATACGCAGTATTTT.

This rearrangement joins TRBV2 to TRBJ1-5, with 7 positions matching TRBD1. Germline CDR1 is SNHLY and CDR2 is FYNNEI. J gave up 6 bases and V 4 bases, and 6 bases lay outside the gene matches. CDR3 length: 14 residues. The CDR3 DNA sequence: TGTGCCAGCAGTGGAGGGGGCGGCGGTCAGCCCCAGCATTTT. Its translation is CASSGGGGGQPQHF.

This clone appeared a few times. The junction departs from the called germline gene at one end, perhaps through a read error. This sequence joins TRBV7-7 and TRBJ2-5; 11 bases line up with TRBD2. The CDR3 spans 15 residues. CDR1 SSHAT and CDR2 FNYEAQ come from the germline V gene (reference sequence). The CDR3 DNA reads as TGTGCTAGCAGCTTTAGCGGGGGGGCGACGGAGACCCAGTACTTC. It is translated as CASSFSGGATETQYF.

The chain links TRBV25-1 to TRBJ2-1; TRBD1 agrees at 8 bases. CDR1 and CDR2 (germline): MGHDK, SYGVNS. Trimming removed 8 bases from V and 8 bases from J; junction bases left unmatched: 14. The CDR3 extends over 15 amino acids. The CDR3 protein is CASEFRDRLNYEQFF. In DNA form, the CDR3 reads TGTGCCAGCGAATTCCGGGACAGGCTTAACTATGAGCAGTTCTTC.

Concerning this clone: A junction boundary mismatches the germline segment, possibly from a read error. Other nucleotide sequences from this sample produce the same CDR3. V and J are TRBV28 and TRBJ2-7; possibly TRBD2 for D (6 bases). Germline CDR1 MDHEN, CDR2 SYDVKM. This CDR3 has 14 residues. The CDR3 bases are TGCGCCAGCCAAACGAGGCGGGATAGGTACGAGCAGTACTTC. This sequence encodes CASQTRRDRYEQYF.

The rearrangement uses TRBV5-4 and TRBJ2-3; 9 bases are shared with TRBD2. The germline gives CDR1 SGHNT, CDR2 YYREEE (reference sequence). V gave up 4 bases and J gave up 6 bases; unmatched junction bases: 9. CDR3 length: 15 amino acids. The DNA for the CDR3 is TGTGCCAGCAGCCCGAGCGGGAGGAGTGGGGATACGCAGTATTTT. Protein product: CASSPSGRSGDTQYF.